This note documents a single TCR beta chain sequence. This entry comes from a study of OX40 agonist ivuxolimab in advanced cancers. Overall study context: Dose-escalation cases comprised hepatocellular carcinoma, melanoma, renal cell or head and neck cancer.

This CDR3 contains 15 residues. V was shortened by 3 bases and J by 1 base, with 8 bases between the two germline ends. CDR1 and CDR2 (germline): SGDLS, YYNGEE. The table came from immunoSEQ multiplex PCR; TCRdb's copy has only in-frame clones and leaves some out. Of approximately 92,000 clones listed, roughly 94% were seen once; the top ten hold 0.18%. The sequence came from an adult with an advanced solid tumor such as melanoma, head and neck, liver or kidney cancer. The sequenced sample was CD4+ or CD8+ T cells sorted from blood, obtained in a trial of the OX40 agonist ivuxolimab. The chain uses TRBV9 and TRBJ2-6, with D possibly matching TRBD1 (5 bases). CDR3 sequence (DNA): TGTGCCAGCAGCGCAGACAGATCTGGGGCCAACGTCCTGACTTTC. Protein sequence: CASSADRSGANVLTF.